The source of this T cell receptor beta chain is a study of blood T cell repertoires in COVID-19. Remarks on this clone: Relative to the germline gene, one junction end is altered; a read error may explain this.

The CDR3 sequence is 16 residues long. CDR1 is MDHEN, CDR2 SYDVKM, per germline. TCRdb keeps only in-frame clones here, not all; method: immunoSEQ multiplex PCR. The sample consists of approximately 200,000 clones, roughly 80% of them appearing once. What was sequenced was PBMCs or T cells enriched from blood (not recorded which). The clonotype was recovered from a man in his forties who had recovered from COVID-19. The rearrangement links TRBV28 to TRBJ2-1, with 10 bases aligning to TRBD2. The CDR3 here is CATRLAGEYSHNEQFF. The CDR3 DNA reads as TGTGCCACCCGCCTAGCGGGAGAATACTCCCACAATGAGCAGTTCTTC.